The clone carrying this T cell receptor beta chain has just a few counts. Antigen specificity is unknown. The data belong to a study of CD8+ T cells in alopecia areata. Notes on the study in general: It was lesional scalp, especially alopecia totalis/universalis, that showed higher clonality than normal scalp.

The germline V gene encodes CDR1 SQVTM and CDR2 ANQGSEA. CDR3 length: 16 amino acids. V was shortened by 0 bases and J by 0 bases, with 13 bases between the two germline ends. Once RNA had been extracted, it was reverse transcribed into cDNA to act as the sequencing template. Measured with immunoSEQ multiplex PCR; TCRdb has only the in-frame clones, and not every one. The table has 95,000 to 120,000 clones, about 50% seen once. The gene calls are TRBV29-1 and TRBJ2-3; D possibly corresponds to TRBD2 (6 bases). Sequenced: NKG2D-low CD8+ T cells sorted from blood. The sequence came from a human donor with alopecia areata. DNA of the CDR3: TGCAGCGTTGAAGAATTTAGCGGTGCTAGCACAGATACGCAGTATTTT. Translated, it gives CSVEEFSGASTDTQYF.